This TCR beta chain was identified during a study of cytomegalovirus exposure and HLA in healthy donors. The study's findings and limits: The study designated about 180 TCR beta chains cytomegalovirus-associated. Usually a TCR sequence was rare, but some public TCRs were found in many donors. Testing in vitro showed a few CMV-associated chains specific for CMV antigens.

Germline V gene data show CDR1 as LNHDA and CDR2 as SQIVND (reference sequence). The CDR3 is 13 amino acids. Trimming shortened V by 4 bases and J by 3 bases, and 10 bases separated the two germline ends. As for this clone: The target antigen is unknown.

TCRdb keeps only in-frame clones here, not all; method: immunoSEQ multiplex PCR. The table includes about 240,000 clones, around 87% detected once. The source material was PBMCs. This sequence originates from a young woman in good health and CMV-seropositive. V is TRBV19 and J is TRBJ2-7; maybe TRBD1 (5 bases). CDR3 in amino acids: CASSSQGIYEQYF. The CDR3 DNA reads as TGTGCCAGTAGTAGTCAGGGTATCTACGAGCAGTACTTC.